These T cell receptor beta chains were read from a single sample in a study of cytomegalovirus exposure and HLA in healthy donors. Method: immunoSEQ multiplex PCR; TCRdb's copy keeps in-frame clones and lacks some. The data show tens of thousands of clones, with 65% to 75% seen just once and around 1.9% held by the top ten. The source material was PBMCs. These receptor sequences come from a man aged 25 to 40 in good health and CMV-seronegative. The CDR3 runs from the conserved cysteine through the conserved F or W. The order of the fields is V gene, J gene, CDR3 protein.

TRBV27	TRBJ1-2	CASSSQDRVGGYTF
TRBV5-6	TRBJ1-1	CASSSLEGLTEAFF
TRBV27	TRBJ2-7	CAARGQGSYEQYF
TRBV11-3	TRBJ1-1	CASSLDGVNTEAFF
TRBV18	TRBJ2-2	CASSPKREYGGELFF
TRBV19	TRBJ2-2	CASSIEGNTGELFF
TRBV29-1	TRBJ2-5	CSVSRDSRAETQYF
TRBV5-1	TRBJ2-7	CASSFGQAYESSYEQYF
TRBV4-1	TRBJ2-7	CASSQTSGTYEQYF
TRBV19	TRBJ1-2	CASSIAGTGVISGYTF
TRBV19	TRBJ2-5	CASSRGAQETQYF
TRBV30	TRBJ1-2	CAWSRGGRVGYTF
TRBV29-1	TRBJ1-2	CSVGQGHYGYTF
TRBV29-1	TRBJ2-1	CSVESATTYNEQFF
TRBV5-8	TRBJ2-7	CASSFSREAYEQYF
TRBV6-6	TRBJ2-1	CASSPWSSYNEQFF
TRBV27	TRBJ2-7	CASSRQGVYEQYF
TRBV19	TRBJ1-1	CASSPKVRAEAFF
TRBV7-9	TRBJ2-7	CASSQDSSSYEQYF
TRBV10-3	TRBJ2-3	CAASGGPQSGGDTQYF
TRBV5-1	TRBJ1-2	CASSLDRSIGGYTF
TRBV30	TRBJ1-1	CAWSPGRGQTEAFF
TRBV27	TRBJ2-7	CASRDRSYEQYF
TRBV5-4	TRBJ2-1	CASSISSGVYNEQFF
TRBV28	TRBJ1-1	CASSLLPRDGGFF
TRBV9	TRBJ2-5	CASSQGSSQTQYF
TRBV27	TRBJ2-5	CASSVSFWETQYF
TRBV5-4	TRBJ2-7	CASSLAGGQADPYEQYF
TRBV5-6	TRBJ2-7	CASSSTQGAGEQYF
TRBV2	TRBJ2-3	CASKTSVQRGGTSTDTQYF
TRBV30	TRBJ1-1	CAWSVTEHTEAFF
TRBV10-3	TRBJ1-2	CAINFKTDNYGYTF
TRBV5-1	TRBJ2-6	CASSFLGVLTF
TRBV19	TRBJ2-7	CASSQPDIAYEQYF
TRBV29-1	TRBJ1-4	CSVRSGTAGEKLFF
TRBV7-2	TRBJ1-1	CASSAQWTGMGTEAFF
TRBV5-1	TRBJ1-2	CASRNVAGTANGYTF
TRBV6-5	TRBJ1-1	CASSPPPDRDTEAFF
TRBV18	TRBJ2-1	CASSPPRGLDEQFF
TRBV29-1	TRBJ1-1	CSGHRLNTEAFF
TRBV7-2	TRBJ1-5	CASSLRGGNQPQHF
TRBV14	TRBJ1-1	CASSQLMLKGFRYTEAFF
TRBV4-2	TRBJ2-2	CASSHGTRGNTGELFF
TRBV4-1	TRBJ2-2	CASSQGETGGTGELFF
TRBV10-3	TRBJ1-5	CAISEAGWNQPQHF
TRBV5-5	TRBJ2-7	CASSWDRGHEQYF
TRBV5-1	TRBJ1-2	CASSLSPGNYGYTF
TRBV29-1	TRBJ2-6	CSVRQESGANVLTF
TRBV6-6	TRBJ1-1	CASSYLLGSEGTEAFF
TRBV4-1	TRBJ2-1	CASSPQTGDNEQFF